Listed below are T cell receptor beta chains from one sample, sequenced in a study of cytomegalovirus exposure and HLA in healthy donors. Repertoires were generated with immunoSEQ multiplex PCR, while TCRdb's copy carries only in-frame clones and drops some. Of 90,000 to 150,000 clones detected, about 82% appear once; the ten largest clones hold 4.9%. Sequenced sample: PBMCs. All receptors derive from a man younger than 30 in good health and CMV-seronegative. CDR3s include the opening cysteine and the closing phenylalanine or tryptophan. A D gene is named only where the DNA matches it firmly.

d_call,j_call,v_call,cdr3_aa
.,TRBJ2-7,TRBV6-6,CASSTGQYEQYF
TRBD1,TRBJ1-1,TRBV7-6,CASSLQGAGEAFF
TRBD1,TRBJ1-4,TRBV4-1,CASSQLRQGDGEKLFF
.,TRBJ2-2,TRBV11-2,CASSLVTGPTGELFF
.,TRBJ2-1,TRBV13,CASSLYPNEQFF
.,TRBJ1-1,TRBV19,CASKEGLVTEAFF
TRBD2,TRBJ2-5,TRBV7-6,CASSLGSGGQETQYF
TRBD1,TRBJ2-7,TRBV18,CASSRDRDSYEQYF
.,TRBJ2-4,TRBV2,CASRDTRGKNIQYF
TRBD2,TRBJ2-2,TRBV27,CASCKLAGGLGTGELFF
TRBD2,TRBJ2-3,TRBV11-1,CASSLIRGGRSDTQYF
.,TRBJ1-2,TRBV6-5,CASNGPGGYTF
TRBD1,TRBJ2-7,TRBV5-1,CASSPDRTGSYEQYF
.,TRBJ2-3,TRBV29-1,CSVEDDSIAKNSWNTQYF
TRBD1,TRBJ1-4,TRBV5-1,CASSPDRGQNEKLFF
.,TRBJ1-3,TRBV6-5,CASSPTTGGNTIYF
TRBD2,TRBJ2-3,TRBV5-1,CASSHRLAGATDTQYF
.,TRBJ1-4,TRBV5-8,CASSFRQVREKLFF
TRBD1,TRBJ1-2,TRBV6-1,CASSDWDRHNYGYTF
.,TRBJ1-1,TRBV18,CASSRDRGADTEAFF
TRBD2,TRBJ2-7,TRBV30,CAWSSGLAGEQYF
.,TRBJ1-4,TRBV19,CASSIQGTTNEKLFF
TRBD1,TRBJ2-1,TRBV7-9,CASSPMSLGQGYNEQFF
.,TRBJ2-2,TRBV9,CASSVEWSGELFF
.,TRBJ1-1,TRBV9,CASSAQHRNTEAFF
TRBD2,TRBJ2-5,TRBV13,CASSFQREGQETQYF
TRBD1,TRBJ2-5,TRBV25-1,CASSEWSETGIDETQYF
TRBD2,TRBJ2-5,TRBV7-2,CASSGRTSGRGETQYF
.,TRBJ2-2,TRBV7-9,CASSLAGAARTGELFF
TRBD1,TRBJ1-2,TRBV5-4,CASSPLDRGYGYTF
.,TRBJ1-1,TRBV11-2,CASSLVGRKNTEAFF
.,TRBJ2-5,TRBV15,CATTQGQEETQYF
.,TRBJ2-3,TRBV10-3,CAISEGNRASTDTQYF
.,TRBJ1-2,TRBV19,CASRRLDRNYGYTF
.,TRBJ2-7,TRBV11-2,CASRPPAGWEQYF
TRBD1,TRBJ1-5,TRBV2,CASRGTGDGGQPQHF
.,TRBJ1-2,TRBV19,CASIAGDGYGYTF
TRBD1,TRBJ1-6,TRBV7-6,CASSQKGQGSSPLHF
TRBD1,TRBJ1-5,TRBV4-2,CASSQRFGQGVNQPQHF
.,TRBJ2-2,TRBV14,CASSQGLRGKAGELFF
TRBD2,TRBJ2-7,TRBV5-3,CARSSSPWRGTPYEQYF
.,TRBJ2-5,TRBV2,CASSERPPGAQYF
.,TRBJ1-3,TRBV7-8,CASSPQVTEGDSGNTIYF
TRBD1,TRBJ2-1,TRBV18,CASSPTGGSYNEQFF
TRBD1,TRBJ2-3,TRBV5-1,CASSSQPGQGATDTQYF
TRBD1,TRBJ2-1,TRBV6-5,CASSYTGGEQFF
.,TRBJ1-1,TRBV6-5,CASSPDRSGNTEAFF
.,TRBJ2-7,TRBV5-1,CASFGTDPYEQYF
.,TRBJ2-6,TRBV7-6,CASSLQGGGQLAGANVLTF
.,TRBJ1-1,TRBV6-5,CASSYMGRGTEAFF
TRBD1,TRBJ1-2,TRBV15,CATSREVMGEQGADGYTF
.,TRBJ1-5,TRBV6-1,CASAFLGSVGQPQHF
TRBD2,TRBJ2-3,TRBV6-5,CASSYEASGRTDTQYF
.,TRBJ1-1,TRBV6-4,CASGRTENTEAFF
.,TRBJ1-1,TRBV5-4,CAFRGMNTEAFF
TRBD1,TRBJ2-7,TRBV30,CACNRGDSYEQYF
.,TRBJ1-1,TRBV23-1,CASSPTGEGRSTEAFF